Below are 20 T cell receptor beta chains sequenced from a single sample in a study of blood T cell repertoires in COVID-19 (dated by TCRdb to 2020 to 2022). Library method: the immunoSEQ multiplex PCR assay. Drawn from immuneACCESS, this table holds only the in-frame rearrangements with V and J called that TCRdb kept. Clones are partly lost; checked studies trace under half to an unresolved V gene and leave the rest unexplained. For this sample the table gives approximately 300,000 clones, of which about 90% were detected only once. Under 7.5% of the sample rests with the top ten. The material sequenced was peripheral blood. The receptor source for this set is a man aged 18 to 30 who had recovered from COVID-19.

V usage is TRBV27 and J usage is TRBJ2-7; 14 nucleotides match TRBD2. Unmatched junction bases numbered 5, after V lost 8 bases and J lost 5 bases. CDR1 is MNHEY and CDR2 is SMNVEV in the germline V gene (reference sequence). The CDR3 sequence is 14 residues long. The CDR3 DNA reads as TGTGCCAGCCGAACGGGACTAGCGGGAGACGAGCAGTACTTC. This gives the protein CASRTGLAGDEQYF.

This rearrangement joins TRBV11-2 to TRBJ1-5; unclear D gene. CDR3 length: 13 residues. Trimming took 2 bases from V and 5 from J, leaving 7 bases between them. CDR1 is SGHAT and CDR2 is FQNNGV in the germline V gene. The CDR3 DNA reads TGTGCCAGCAGCTTATCCCTCGATCAGCCCCAGCATTTT. Translated: CASSLSLDQPQHF.

V gene TRBV7-2 combines with J gene TRBJ2-2; D is unclear. The V gene's germline CDR1 is SGHTA and CDR2 FQGNSA. V lost 0 bases and J 1 base, leaving 6 bases between the germline ends. The CDR3 is 15 amino acids. DNA of the CDR3: TGTGCCAGCAGCTTAGCGTACAGGAACACCGGGGAGCTGTTTTTT. Translation: CASSLAYRNTGELFF.

This rearrangement joins TRBV7-2 to TRBJ1-6; TRBD1 is a possible D gene (5 bases). V lost 5 bases and J lost 10, with 21 bases in between. CDR3 length: 16 amino acids. Germline-derived CDR1 and CDR2 are SGHTA and FQGNSA. The CDR3 coding sequence is TGTGCCAGCAGCCATCCCAGAAACGGGGGAGGCTCACCCCTCCACTTT. As protein: CASSHPRNGGGSPLHF. Full variable domain (missing parts from reference TRBV7-2 and TRBJ1-6): GAGVSQSPSNKVTEKGKDVELRCDPISGHTALYWYRQSLGQGLEFLIYFQGNSAPDKSGLPSDRFSAERTGGSVSTLTIQRTQQEDSAVYLCASSHPRNGGGSPLHFGNGTRLTVT.

The chain uses TRBV19 and TRBJ1-4, with D possibly being TRBD1 (5 bases). Germline lookup yields CDR1 LNHDA and CDR2 SQIVND (reference sequence). The CDR3 length is 15 residues. The V end lost 5 bases, the J end lost 5 bases, and 15 bases lay between the germline ends. CDR3 sequence: CASSGQGVPNEKLFF. CDR3 DNA: TGTGCCAGTAGTGGGCAAGGGGTCCCCAATGAAAAACTGTTTTTT.

The J gene is TRBJ2-3, the V gene TRBV5-8; D possibly corresponds to TRBD1 (5 bases). This CDR3 contains 15 residues. Germline V gives CDR1 SGHTS, CDR2 YDEGEE. V gave up 0 bases and J gave up 0 bases, with 8 bases separating them. As DNA, the CDR3 is TGTGCCAGCAGCTTGGAAGGGGCCAGCACAGATACGCAGTATTTT. Its translation: CASSLEGASTDTQYF.

The V call is TRBV27, the J call TRBJ2-6, with a weak D call TRBD1 (5 bases). From germline, CDR1 is MNHEY and CDR2 SMNVEV (reference sequence). CDR3 length equals 16 residues. Trimming removed 6 bases at V and 0 bases at J, with 12 bases between. The CDR3 nucleotides read TGTGCCAGCAGGACCGGACACTCCTCTGGGGCCAACGTCCTGACTTTC. Translating gives CASRTGHSSGANVLTF.

V usage is TRBV12-3 or TRBV12-4 and J usage is TRBJ2-7, with 7 nucleotides matching TRBD1. Trimming cost V 5 bases and J 2 bases; bases outside gene matches: 3. This CDR3 spans 13 amino acids. The CDR3: CASSGQETYEQYF. CDR3 DNA sequence: TGTGCCAGCAGTGGACAGGAGACCTACGAGCAGTACTTC.

The rearrangement joins TRBV4-1 to TRBJ1-1; D not resolved. The CDR3 extends over 17 amino acids. The germline V and J ends were trimmed by 0 bases and 4 bases, with 18 bases remaining between them. The germline CDR1 and CDR2 sequences are MGHRA and YSYEKL. The DNA for the CDR3 is TGCGCCAGCAGCCAAGAAGGCAGCCGGGTAGCGAGCACTGAAGCTTTCTTT. Translated, it gives CASSQEGSRVASTEAFF.

The genes are TRBV9 and TRBJ1-6, with D possibly matching TRBD1 (6 bases). The germline V gene encodes CDR1 SGDLS and CDR2 YYNGEE. The CDR3 runs to 16 residues. Trimming shortened V by 3 bases and J by 7 bases, and 17 bases separated the two germline ends. Here the CDR3 DNA reads TGTGCCAGCAGCGGACCCTGGACAGACTCAAATTCACCCCTCCACTTT. It yields the protein CASSGPWTDSNSPLHF.

The chain is built from TRBV7-9 and TRBJ1-1, with D maybe TRBD1 (6 bases). There are 14 residues in the CDR3. V lost 5 bases and J lost 2, with 12 bases in between. The germline CDR1 and CDR2 sequences are SEHNR and FQNEAQ (reference sequence). The DNA of the CDR3 is TGTGCCAGCAGCCCATGGACAGAAAACACTGAAGCTTTCTTT. Its translation: CASSPWTENTEAFF.

This clone was seen a single time. This chain joins TRBV9 and TRBJ1-2, with unresolved D. Germline CDR1 is SGDLS and CDR2 is YYNGEE. Trimming shortened V by 1 base and J by 0 bases, and 7 bases separated the two germline ends. The length of the CDR3 is 14 residues. Here the CDR3 reads CASSVSGSNYGYTF. The DNA for the CDR3 is TGTGCCAGCAGCGTATCAGGCTCTAACTATGGCTACACCTTC.

This clone was observed a few times. The sample contains more than one DNA sequence encoding this CDR3. V is TRBV9 and J is TRBJ1-1; D is unresolved. Looked up from germline, CDR1 is SGDLS and CDR2 is YYNGEE. The germline V and J ends were trimmed by 2 bases and 0 bases, with 8 bases remaining between them. This CDR3 contains 14 residues. Here the CDR3 DNA reads TGTGCCAGCAGCGTCGGGTCCCTGAACACTGAAGCTTTCTTT. Its protein product is CASSVGSLNTEAFF. Full variable domain (outside the CDR3, taken from reference TRBV9 and TRBJ1-1): DSGVTQTPKHLITATGQRVTLRCSPRSGDLSVYWYQQSLDQGLQFLIQYYNGEERAKGNILERFSAQQFPDLHSELNLSSLELGDSALYFCASSVGSLNTEAFFGQGTRLTVV.

The chain carries TRBV9 and TRBJ2-3, with 10 bases fitting TRBD2. Germline V CDR1 and CDR2: SGDLS, YYNGEE. V shed 2 bases, J shed 7 bases, and the junction held 10 bases outside the gene matches. The CDR3 spans 16 residues. CDR3 protein: CASSVGEGTSAYTQYF. The CDR3 region has the DNA TGTGCCAGCAGCGTGGGGGAGGGGACTAGCGCCTATACGCAGTATTTT.

The chain uses TRBV27 and TRBJ1-6; D unresolved. Germline V gives CDR1 MNHEY, CDR2 SMNVEV (reference sequence). There are 14 residues in the CDR3. V was clipped by 2 bases and J by 6 bases, with 8 bases between them. The CDR3 DNA follows: TGTGCCAGCAGTTTAGGAGGGATTAATTCACCCCTCCACTTT. Residues: CASSLGGINSPLHF.

V gene TRBV6-2 or TRBV6-3 combines with J gene TRBJ1-6, with 8 bases identical to TRBD1. V lost 5 bases, J lost 10 bases, and 10 bases stayed unmatched. This CDR3 is built from 15 residues. Germline CDR1 reads MNHEY; CDR2 reads SVGEGT. The CDR3 DNA sequence: TGTGCCAGCAGTCGACAGGGGCCGGGGGAATCACCCCTCCACTTT. Residues: CASSRQGPGESPLHF.

This clone was detected ten times or more. CDR3: CASSPQGGGPYNEQFF. CDR3 in DNA: TGTGCCAGCAGCCCGCAGGGGGGAGGCCCTTACAATGAGCAGTTCTTC. The V call is TRBV7-8, the J call TRBJ2-1; D possibly corresponds to TRBD1 (7 bases). V was cut by 5 bases and J by 4 bases, with 18 bases left in between. The length of the CDR3 is 16 residues. Germline V lookup: CDR1 SGHVS, CDR2 FQNEAQ.

V is TRBV9 and J is TRBJ1-1; D call uncertain. This CDR3 is 15 amino acids long. Germline CDR1 and CDR2: SGDLS and YYNGEE. Trimming removed 0 bases at V and 0 bases at J, with 9 bases between. CDR3 amino acids: CASSVAQTMNTEAFF. Here the CDR3 DNA reads TGTGCCAGCAGCGTAGCACAGACGATGAACACTGAAGCTTTCTTT.

This clone occurred a few times. The chain links TRBV11-2 to TRBJ1-1; TRBD1 aligns across 7 bases. Per the germline V gene, CDR1 is SGHAT and CDR2 is FQNNGV. This CDR3 is built from 11 residues. With 5 bases clipped from V and 8 bases from J, the junction kept 2 bases outside the gene matches. CDR3 nucleotides: TGTGCCAGCAGCCAGGGACAGGAAGCTTTCTTT. Amino acid sequence: CASSQGQEAFF.

This chain links TRBV6-6 with TRBJ2-3; D is perhaps TRBD2 (7 bases). V dropped 6 bases and J dropped 1 base, with 17 bases sitting between them. Germline V lookup: CDR1 MNHNY, CDR2 SVGAGI (reference sequence). The CDR3 is made up of 16 amino acids. The CDR3 region is CASSRGAGVGTDTQYF. CDR3 coding DNA: TGTGCCAGCAGCCGGGGGGCCGGGGTGGGCACAGATACGCAGTATTTT.